These 13 T cell receptor beta chains were sequenced from one sample in a study of blood T cell repertoires in COVID-19. Method: immunoSEQ multiplex PCR; TCRdb's copy keeps in-frame clones and lacks some. The data show about 250,000 clones, 85% to 90% seen once. The source material was PBMCs or T cells enriched from blood (not recorded which). Every receptor here comes from a man younger than 30 who had recovered from COVID-19.

The chain combines TRBV2 with TRBJ1-2; D uncertain. V shed 3 bases and J shed 5 bases, with 7 bases lying between them. Germline CDR1 SNHLY, CDR2 FYNNEI. The CDR3 has 12 residues. The CDR3 region is CASSDMRYGYTF. The CDR3 nucleotides are TGTGCCAGCAGTGACATGAGATATGGCTACACCTTC.

The V and J genes are TRBV15 and TRBJ2-3, with 7 bases fitting TRBD2. The V gene end was trimmed by 8 bases and the J gene end by 2 bases; junction bases not matched to a gene: 10. The CDR3 covers 15 residues. Germline V gene lookup returns CDR1 LNHNV and CDR2 YYDKDF (reference sequence). For the CDR3, the DNA is TGTGCCACCGCGCTCTGGGACTACTACACAGATACGCAGTATTTT. Translating it yields CATALWDYYTDTQYF.

In this sample, this clone turned up once. The chain carries TRBV19 and TRBJ1-5, with TRBD1 as a possible D gene (6 bases). V dropped 3 bases and J dropped 0 bases, with 12 bases sitting between them. CDR1 is LNHDA and CDR2 is SQIVND in the germline V gene (reference sequence). This CDR3 comprises 16 residues. CDR3 region: CASSIGRGGSNQPQHF. CDR3 bases: TGTGCCAGTAGTATCGGGAGGGGGGGTAGCAATCAGCCCCAGCATTTT.

This clone has just a few counts. The chain has TRBV7-9 and TRBJ1-2, with TRBD1 as a possible D gene (6 bases). CDR3 length equals 14 residues. Germline V lookup: CDR1 SEHNR, CDR2 FQNEAQ (reference sequence). V gave up 1 base and J gave up 6 bases, with 12 bases separating them. CDR3 in amino acids: CASSLDGGENGYTF. The CDR3, as DNA: TGTGCCAGCAGCTTAGATGGGGGCGAAAATGGCTACACCTTC.

The table lists this clone with a count of one. The genes are TRBV29-1 and TRBJ1-2, with D possibly TRBD1 on 5 matching bases. In germline, CDR1 is SQVTM, CDR2 ANQGSEA. The CDR3 is 12 residues long. Trimming pared 2 bases from V and 8 bases from J, leaving 12 bases between. The CDR3 bases are TGCAGCGTTGAATGGGGGGAGGAGGGCTACACCTTC. Translated, it gives CSVEWGEEGYTF.

With regard to this clone: Other nucleotide sequences from this sample produce the same CDR3. The J gene is TRBJ2-7, the V gene TRBV10-3, with 14 bases that match TRBD2. Trimming at V came to 8 bases and at J to 3 bases, leaving 6 bases not matched to a gene. Germline values: CDR1 ENHRY, CDR2 SYGVKD. This CDR3 region has 15 residues. The chain's CDR3 is CAIAGLAGEDYEQYF. CDR3 DNA: TGTGCCATCGCGGGACTAGCGGGAGAAGACTACGAGCAGTACTTC.

Concerning this clone itself: This sample includes further DNA sequences coding for the same CDR3. The V call is TRBV5-4, the J call TRBJ2-3; the match to TRBD1 covers 10 bases. The V gene's germline CDR1 is SGHNT and CDR2 YYREEE (reference sequence). Unmatched junction bases numbered 2, after V lost 3 bases and J lost 4 bases. This CDR3 contains 14 residues. The CDR3 DNA reads TGTGCCAGCAGCTGGGGACAGGGGTCAGATACGCAGTATTTT. This sequence encodes CASSWGQGSDTQYF.

The chain links TRBV7-8 to TRBJ1-3, with D unresolved. Per the germline V gene, CDR1 is SGHVS and CDR2 is FQNEAQ. The CDR3 spans 16 residues. V lost 5 bases and J lost 2, with 16 bases in between. CDR3 in amino acids: CASSPNQARAGNTIYF. DNA of the CDR3: TGTGCCAGCAGCCCCAACCAAGCCCGAGCTGGAAACACCATATATTTT.

Of note for this clone: The junction differs from germline at one of its ends, possibly a read error. The chain is built from TRBV7-7 and TRBJ2-1; maybe TRBD1 (6 bases). Germline V CDR1 and CDR2: SSHAT, FNYEAQ (reference sequence). The CDR3 sequence is 13 residues long. DNA for the CDR3: TGTGCTAGCAGCAAACAGGGACACCGTGAGCAGTTCTTC. This encodes CASSKQGHREQFF.

The chain has TRBV4-1 and TRBJ2-1; 13 nucleotides agree with TRBD2. The CDR3 spans 17 residues. Germline CDR1 is MGHRA and CDR2 is YSYEKL. The J segment lost 6 bases and the V segment lost 4 bases, leaving 9 bases of the junction unmatched. CDR3 sequence reads: CASSRGLAGRGGNEQFF. In nucleotides, the CDR3 is TGCGCCAGCAGCCGGGGACTAGCGGGAAGAGGTGGCAATGAGCAGTTCTTC.

The chain recombines TRBV28 with TRBJ2-7, with 7 bases matching TRBD1. The CDR3 extends over 15 amino acids. From germline, CDR1 is MDHEN and CDR2 SYDVKM. The V gene end was trimmed by 7 bases and the J gene end by 0 bases; junction bases not matched to a gene: 9. CDR3 amino acids: CASTPSYRGSYEQYF. The DNA of the CDR3 is TGTGCCAGCACTCCGTCCTACAGGGGCTCCTACGAGCAGTACTTC.

A few counts support this clone. Additional DNA sequences in this sample encode the identical CDR3. V and J are TRBV6-1 and TRBJ2-7, with TRBD1 matching 8 bases. The germline V gene has CDR1 MNHNS and CDR2 SASEGT. Trimming took 1 base from V and 2 from J; bases not matched to a gene: 4. This CDR3 comprises 15 residues. The CDR3 reads CASSEVGTGAYEQYF. CDR3 bases: TGTGCCAGCAGTGAAGTAGGGACAGGAGCCTACGAGCAGTACTTC.

J is TRBJ1-5 and V is TRBV7-2, with a possible D match to TRBD1 (5 bases). V was trimmed by 5 bases and J by 7 bases, leaving 15 bases between them. CDR3 size: 14 residues. In germline, CDR1 is SGHTA, CDR2 FQGNSA. Here the CDR3 reads CASSGLEDSQPQHF. In DNA, the CDR3 is TGTGCCAGCAGCGGCCTTGAAGACAGCCAGCCCCAGCATTTT.